This T cell receptor (beta chain) stems from a study of shared clonotypes between healthy human individuals. Clones were read by immunoSEQ multiplex PCR, and TCRdb kept only the in-frame ones, dropping some. Altogether roughly 2,000,000 clones are present, 80% to 95% being singletons, with the ten largest covering 1.5% to 2%. Trimming left V 2 bases short and J 11 bases short, with 12 bases between. The V gene's germline CDR1 is MNHNS and CDR2 SASEGT. The CDR3 extends over 12 amino acids. Naive CD8 cells lacked CD45RO, underwent positive selection for CCR7 and left out terminally differentiated effector memory CD45RA+ cells.

This TCR was recovered from a man aged 18 to 30 in good health. Some clones in this sample may be carry-over from other donors' samples. Source material: naive CD8+ T cells from PBMCs. V usage is TRBV6-1 and J usage is TRBJ1-1; possible D gene TRBD1, 5 bases. CDR3 sequence (DNA): TGTGCCAGCAGTGAAATGGGGGTAGGGGCTTTCTTT. Translated: CASSEMGVGAFF.